Listed here are 32 T cell receptor beta chains from one sample, sequenced in a study of cytomegalovirus exposure and HLA in healthy donors. Amplification used 60 Vbeta primers and 13 Jbeta primers. Using immunoSEQ multiplex PCR, the repertoire was profiled, and TCRdb retains in-frame clones only, with some absent. The sample gives under 200,000 clones, roughly 80% of which show up once; about 1.3% is in the top ten. Input material: PBMCs. Receptors originate from a young man in good health and CMV-seronegative.

For the CDR3, the DNA is TGTGCCAGCAGCGTACCCGACAGCGAGCAGTACTTC. Its translation is CASSVPDSEQYF. The chain couples TRBV5-4 to TRBJ2-7; TRBD1 might be the D (5 bases). V was pared by 4 bases and J by 6 bases, with 11 bases between. Per the germline V gene, CDR1 is SGHNT and CDR2 is YYREEE (reference sequence). The CDR3 has 12 amino acids.

This clone was recorded only once. The chain has TRBV18 and TRBJ1-2; 10 bases agree with TRBD1. The ends lost 3 bases at V and 4 bases at J; junction bases unmatched: 8. The CDR3 is 16 residues long. Germline V gene lookup returns CDR1 KGHSH and CDR2 LQKENI. The CDR3 region is CASSPGQGFFSYGYTF. The CDR3 nucleotides read TGTGCCAGCTCACCGGGACAGGGGTTTTTTAGCTATGGCTACACCTTC.

The gene calls are TRBV6-5 and TRBJ2-1; 9 nucleotides agree with TRBD1. The CDR3 is 15 amino acids. V dropped 2 bases and J dropped 5; count of bases not matched to a gene: 4. Germline assignment: CDR1 MNHEY and CDR2 SVGAGI. This CDR3 is CASSYGGQGNNEQFF. The CDR3 bases are TGTGCCAGCAGTTACGGGGGACAGGGAAACAATGAGCAGTTCTTC.

The chain combines TRBV30 with TRBJ1-5; D possibly corresponds to TRBD1 (6 bases). Trimming took off 5 bases at V and 1 base at J, with 15 bases between the two ends. The germline CDR1 and CDR2 sequences are GTSNPN and SVGIG (reference sequence). This CDR3 has 15 amino acids. Written as DNA, the CDR3 is TGTGCCTGGGCCGGGACACCATCCAGCAATCAGCCCCAGCATTTT. It is translated as CAWAGTPSSNQPQHF.

As regards this clone: The junction departs from the called germline gene at one end, perhaps through a read error. In DNA form, the CDR3 reads TGTGCCATCAGGGAGTTCACAGGGAACGAGCAGTTCTTC. As protein: CAIREFTGNEQFF. The chain carries TRBV10-3 and TRBJ2-1; D perhaps matches TRBD1 (6 bases). The CDR3 contains 13 residues. Germline CDR1 is ENHRY and CDR2 is SYGVKD.

This sequence joins TRBV6-1 and TRBJ2-5; TRBD2 matches 8 bases. There are 13 residues in the CDR3. Germline V lookup: CDR1 MNHNS, CDR2 SASEGT. V trimming: 7 bases; J trimming: 5 bases; junction bases outside the gene matches: 6. The CDR3, as DNA: TGTGCCAGCATCAGAGCGGGGGTCGAGACCCAGTACTTC. It is translated as CASIRAGVETQYF.

The rearrangement uses TRBV19 and TRBJ2-7; D not certain. Germline loops: CDR1 LNHDA, CDR2 SQIVND (reference sequence). V lost 0 bases and J lost 3, with 6 bases in between. The CDR3 runs 13 residues. CDR3 nucleotides: TGTGCCAGTAGTATAGATCTCGGCTACGAGCAGTACTTC. Translation gives CASSIDLGYEQYF.

The rearrangement uses TRBV9 and TRBJ2-3; 9 nucleotides agree with TRBD2. Losses at the gene ends were 0 bases for V and 0 bases for J; bases not matched to a gene: 8. CDR1 and CDR2 (germline): SGDLS, YYNGEE. The CDR3 covers 18 residues. The CDR3 DNA reads as TGTGCCAGCAGCGTAGGGGTTAGCGGGAGCGGGAGCACAGATACGCAGTATTTT. It translates to CASSVGVSGSGSTDTQYF.

V gene TRBV6-6 combines with J gene TRBJ1-3; D unresolved. Trimming removed 2 bases at V and 4 bases at J, with 15 bases between. The CDR3 is 16 residues long. Germline loops: CDR1 MNHNY, CDR2 SVGAGI (reference sequence). The CDR3 protein is CASSYAEGLQGNTIYF. The CDR3, as DNA: TGTGCCAGCAGTTACGCCGAGGGATTACAGGGAAACACCATATATTTT.

The gene calls are TRBV5-8 and TRBJ1-2; D gene ambiguous. From germline, CDR1 is SGHTS and CDR2 YDEGEE. The CDR3 runs to 15 residues. Trimming cost V 1 base and J 4 bases, with 14 bases left between them. The CDR3, as DNA: TGTGCCAGCAGCTTGCGCCGGAGCGTAGCCTATGGCTACACCTTC. As protein: CASSLRRSVAYGYTF.

The chain couples TRBV7-3 to TRBJ2-7, with D maybe TRBD2 (7 bases). V was shortened by 5 bases and J by 0 bases, with 17 bases between the two germline ends. CDR3 length equals 16 residues. Per the germline V gene, CDR1 is SGHTA and CDR2 is FQGTGA. This CDR3 is CASSPNSGGPSYEQYF. In DNA form, the CDR3 reads TGTGCCAGCAGCCCCAATTCGGGGGGCCCCTCCTACGAGCAGTACTTC.

J is TRBJ2-7 and V is TRBV4-1; 9 bases line up with TRBD2. The germline V gene encodes CDR1 MGHRA and CDR2 YSYEKL. The CDR3 is 16 residues long. The trim removed 4 bases at V and 1 base at J, leaving 8 bases unmatched. The CDR3 DNA is TGCGCCAGCAGCCCTAGTGGCGGGGGGGAATCCTACGAGCAGTACTTC. This gives the protein CASSPSGGGESYEQYF.

The V gene is TRBV4-1, the J gene TRBJ1-3; TRBD1 matches 8 bases. CDR3 size: 16 residues. J lost 0 bases, V lost 2 bases, and 3 bases had no gene match. Germline CDR1 is MGHRA and CDR2 is YSYEKL. The CDR3 DNA reads TGCGCCAGCAGCCAACGGACAGGGAGCTCTGGAAACACCATATATTTT. This codes for CASSQRTGSSGNTIYF.

This chain uses TRBV6-5 with TRBJ2-7, with TRBD2 matching over 7 bases. The CDR3 consists of 16 residues. CDR1 and CDR2 from the germline V gene are MNHEY and SVGAGI. Trimming took 0 bases from V and 7 from J; bases not matched to a gene: 12. CDR3 residues: CASSYSDVTLASEQYF. The CDR3 DNA sequence: TGTGCCAGCAGTTACTCGGATGTCACACTAGCGAGTGAGCAGTACTTC.

The chain links TRBV5-1 to TRBJ2-5; possibly TRBD1 for D (6 bases). Germline V lookup: CDR1 SGHRS, CDR2 YFSETQ. CDR3 size: 17 residues. Between the trimmed V and J ends, which lost 4 bases and 1 base, there was a span of 20 bases. The CDR3 DNA reads TGCGCCAGCAGCGAAACCAAAGGTGGGGGCCTCCAAGAGACCCAGTACTTC. It codes for CASSETKGGGLQETQYF.

The rearrangement joins TRBV19 to TRBJ1-1; 7 bases align to TRBD1. CDR1 is LNHDA and CDR2 is SQIVND in the germline V gene (reference sequence). This CDR3 has 16 residues. Trimming at V came to 4 bases and at J to 1 base, leaving 9 bases not matched to a gene. This CDR3 is CASSNPRTGSNTEAFF. CDR3 DNA: TGTGCCAGTAGTAACCCTCGGACAGGCTCGAACACTGAAGCTTTCTTT.

V usage is TRBV7-6 and J usage is TRBJ2-7; 7 nucleotides agree with TRBD2. Trimming at V came to 5 bases and at J to 0 bases, leaving 7 bases not matched to a gene. Germline CDR1 reads SGHVS; CDR2 reads FNYEAQ. This CDR3 has 15 amino acids. The CDR3 sequence: CASSPLAVNSYEQYF. The DNA of the CDR3 is TGTGCCAGCAGCCCCCTAGCGGTTAACTCCTACGAGCAGTACTTC.

This clone was counted a few times. The chain employs TRBV7-9 and TRBJ2-1; D gene unclear. Germline-derived CDR1 and CDR2 are SEHNR and FQNEAQ (reference sequence). The ends were cut back, 2 bases at V and 5 bases at J, with 7 bases in the middle. There are 13 residues in the CDR3. The CDR3 sequence is CASSLSVHNEQFF. Written as DNA, the CDR3 is TGTGCCAGCAGCTTATCCGTTCACAATGAGCAGTTCTTC. The full variable domain, with the rest looked up from reference TRBV7-9 and TRBJ2-1, is DTGVSQNPRHKITKRGQNVTFRCDPISEHNRLYWYRQTLGQGPEFLTYFQNEAQLEKSRLLSDRFSAERPKGSFSTLEIQRTEQGDSAMYLCASSLSVHNEQFFGPGTRLTVL.

This clone showed up just a few times. CDR3 region: CASSLGAQPDTQYF. The DNA for the CDR3 is TGCGCCAGCAGCTTGGGGGCCCAACCAGATACGCAGTATTTT. The rearrangement joins TRBV5-1 to TRBJ2-3; unclear D gene. V gave up 0 bases and J gave up 4 bases, with 9 bases separating them. Germline CDR1 reads SGHRS; CDR2 reads YFSETQ. This CDR3 has 14 residues.

This clone has only one observation. The chain couples TRBV28 to TRBJ2-6; maybe TRBD2 (6 bases). Trimming left V 1 base short and J 2 bases short, with 9 bases between. The CDR3 is 16 amino acids. Germline V CDR1 and CDR2: MDHEN, SYDVKM. In nucleotides, the CDR3 is TGTGCCAGCAGTTTATTATGGGGGGCTGGGGCCAACGTCCTGACTTTC. This encodes CASSLLWGAGANVLTF.

This clone is a singleton in its sample. V usage is TRBV5-6 and J usage is TRBJ2-3, with 8 bases lining up with TRBD2. With 4 bases clipped from V and 2 bases from J, the junction kept 6 bases outside the gene matches. The CDR3 extends over 15 amino acids. Per the germline V gene, CDR1 is SGHDT and CDR2 is YYEEEE. CDR3 residues: CASSPGTRPTDTQYF. CDR3 DNA sequence: TGTGCCAGCAGCCCCGGGACTAGGCCCACAGATACGCAGTATTTT.

The chain uses TRBV30 and TRBJ2-7; 10 bases fit TRBD2. CDR3 length: 13 amino acids. V trimming: 6 bases; J trimming: 3 bases; junction bases outside the gene matches: 5. Germline V gene sequence: CDR1 GTSNPN, CDR2 SVGIG (reference sequence). The CDR3 DNA follows: TGTGCCTGTCGACTAGCGGGCTTCTACGAGCAGTACTTC. It codes for CACRLAGFYEQYF.

The chain employs TRBV4-3 and TRBJ2-5; 10 positions match TRBD2. Germline loops: CDR1 LGHNA, CDR2 YSLEER. J gave up 2 bases and V 0 bases, and 6 bases lay outside the gene matches. CDR3 size: 17 residues. Here the CDR3 DNA reads TGCGCCAGCAGCCAAGATCGGACTAGCGGACTACAAGAGACCCAGTACTTC. The encoded protein is CASSQDRTSGLQETQYF.

The chain couples TRBV10-3 to TRBJ2-1; 8 bases are shared with TRBD2. The CDR3 has 15 residues. Per germline, CDR1 ENHRY and CDR2 SYGVKD. J gave up 5 bases and V 6 bases, and 9 bases lay outside the gene matches. The CDR3 nucleotides read TGTGCCATCAGCGGGGAGCGGGAGTCCAACAATGAGCAGTTCTTC. This gives the protein CAISGERESNNEQFF.

The rearrangement links TRBV7-9 to TRBJ2-5; TRBD1 matches 8 bases. CDR3 length: 15 amino acids. In germline, CDR1 is SEHNR, CDR2 FQNEAQ (reference sequence). Trimming at V came to 5 bases and at J to 5 bases, leaving 10 bases not matched to a gene. Here the CDR3 DNA reads TGTGCCAGCAGCCCCAAGCCGACAGGGGCCGAGACCCAGTACTTC. Translated, it gives CASSPKPTGAETQYF.

J is TRBJ2-3 and V is TRBV4-2; D unclear. The CDR3 loop spans 15 amino acids. Trimming removed 4 bases from V and 2 bases from J, with 13 bases in between. CDR1 is LGHNA and CDR2 is YNFKEQ in the germline V gene. CDR3 amino acids: CASSPQDDPTDTQYF. The CDR3 region has the DNA TGTGCCAGCAGCCCACAAGATGATCCCACAGATACGCAGTATTTT.

This clone was found once. The chain joins TRBV7-9 to TRBJ2-2, with D possibly being TRBD1 (5 bases). Germline V gene lookup returns CDR1 SEHNR and CDR2 FQNEAQ (reference sequence). The CDR3 runs to 14 residues. V was cut by 4 bases and J by 6 bases, with 12 bases left in between. The CDR3 loop reads CASSSALRAGELFF. As DNA, the CDR3 is TGTGCCAGCAGCTCGGCCCTCAGGGCCGGGGAGCTGTTTTTT.

CDR3 DNA sequence: TGTGCCAGCAGTTTTCAGGGTTATGGCTACACCTTC. It codes for CASSFQGYGYTF. The V and J genes are TRBV28 and TRBJ1-2, with D possibly matching TRBD1 (5 bases). This CDR3 comprises 12 residues. Trimming pared 3 bases from V and 5 bases from J, leaving 7 bases between. From germline, CDR1 is MDHEN and CDR2 SYDVKM.

The chain carries TRBV29-1 and TRBJ1-1; TRBD1 matches at 7 bases. V lost 5 bases, J lost 2 bases, and 14 bases stayed unmatched. Germline V lookup: CDR1 SQVTM, CDR2 ANQGSEA. The CDR3 has 16 residues. The chain's CDR3 is CSVLGQYAVRNTEAFF. CDR3 DNA sequence: TGCAGCGTTCTGGGACAGTACGCTGTCCGAAACACTGAAGCTTTCTTT.

V usage is TRBV6-6 and J usage is TRBJ2-1, with TRBD1 matching over 8 bases. In germline, CDR1 is MNHNY, CDR2 SVGAGI (reference sequence). Trimming removed 0 bases from V and 4 bases from J; junction bases left unmatched: 5. The length of the CDR3 is 16 residues. The CDR3 region has the DNA TGTGCCAGCAGTTACTCGAGGCAGGGGGCATACAATGAGCAGTTCTTC. Protein sequence: CASSYSRQGAYNEQFF.

The CDR3 nucleotides read TGTGCCACCAGCAGCCCTCGTAGACAGGGGGCTTCGCATGGCTACACCTTC. It encodes CATSSPRRQGASHGYTF. This chain links TRBV15 with TRBJ1-2, with 10 bases identical to TRBD1. This CDR3 region has 17 residues. Trimming removed 3 bases from V and 6 bases from J; junction bases left unmatched: 13. Germline V gene sequence: CDR1 LNHNV, CDR2 YYDKDF (reference sequence).

This sequence joins TRBV9 and TRBJ2-3; 7 bases map to TRBD2. V dropped 2 bases and J dropped 2; count of bases not matched to a gene: 2. The CDR3 spans 14 residues. The V gene's germline CDR1 is SGDLS and CDR2 YYNGEE. The CDR3 protein is CASSVGGNTDTQYF. CDR3 DNA: TGTGCCAGCAGCGTCGGGGGGAACACAGATACGCAGTATTTT. The full variable domain, rest sourced from reference TRBV9 and TRBJ2-3, is DSGVTQTPKHLITATGQRVTLRCSPRSGDLSVYWYQQSLDQGLQFLIQYYNGEERAKGNILERFSAQQFPDLHSELNLSSLELGDSALYFCASSVGGNTDTQYFGPGTRLTVL.